The clone carrying this T cell receptor beta chain turned up a few times. The sample originates from a study of blood T cell repertoires in COVID-19. Study-wide background: Acute and convalescent COVID-19 specimens originated in the United States, Italy and Spain.

Method: immunoSEQ multiplex PCR; TCRdb's copy keeps in-frame clones and lacks some. The table has 95,000 to 150,000 clones, around four fifths seen once. The ends lost 2 bases at V and 0 bases at J; junction bases unmatched: 9. This CDR3 has 18 amino acids. Germline assignment: CDR1 MNHEY and CDR2 SMNVEV (reference sequence). The TCR comes from a man older than 75 with active or convalescent COVID-19. The material sequenced was peripheral blood. The gene calls are TRBV27 and TRBJ2-3, with TRBD2 matching over 9 bases. The CDR3 region is CASSLSGGPFASTDTQYF. DNA of the CDR3: TGTGCCAGCAGTTTAAGCGGGGGGCCGTTCGCTAGCACAGATACGCAGTATTTT.